Shown below are 23 T cell receptor beta chains from a single sample sequenced in a study of blood T cells in healthy people across ages. Primers used in a second PCR of about 7 to 12 cycles were a sample-barcoded 5' primer and a J-beta primer mix. Each CDR3 protein gets one entry after TCRdb re-called the 5' RACE reads with MiXCR. The profile shows some 800,000 distinct CDR3 sequences, roughly 25% of them singletons. The sample was also reused in another study, on T cells of mothers and their children.

The sample comprised blood. The receptors were sampled from a boy between 10 and 17 years old in good health.

This clonotype was detected once. The chain links TRBV4-1 to TRBJ1-2; a possible D gene is TRBD1 (5 bases). Trimming took 0 bases from V and 3 from J, leaving 11 bases between them. This CDR3 spans 15 amino acids. CDR1 and CDR2 (germline): MGHRA, YSYEKL. The CDR3 sequence is CASSQDPAGDYGYTF. The CDR3 nucleotides are TGCGCCAGCAGCCAAGATCCAGCGGGGGACTATGGCTACACCTTC.

This clonotype has just a few counts. The chain links TRBV5-1 to TRBJ2-5; D possibly corresponds to TRBD1 (5 bases). The end of the DNA is better explained by TRBJ2-7, so the J call may be wrong. The CDR3 contains 13 residues. The germline V gene encodes CDR1 SGHRS and CDR2 YFSETQ. The chain's CDR3 is CASSSGIDYEQYF. DNA of the CDR3: TGCGCCAGCAGCTCAGGGATCGACTACGAGCAGTACTTC.

V usage is TRBV7-2 and J usage is TRBJ1-2; 7 nucleotides agree with TRBD1. The CDR3 is 13 amino acids. Germline loops: CDR1 SGHTA, CDR2 FQGNSA. With 4 bases clipped from V and 6 bases from J, the junction kept 5 bases outside the gene matches. The CDR3 loop is CASSYRGGDGYTF. The CDR3 bases are TGTGCCAGCAGCTACAGGGGTGGGGATGGCTACACCTTC.

V usage is TRBV5-4 and J usage is TRBJ2-3, with TRBD2 as a possible D gene (5 bases). The CDR3 runs to 15 residues. Germline CDR1 SGHNT, CDR2 YYREEE (reference sequence). V was trimmed by 1 base and J by 2 bases, leaving 11 bases between them. CDR3 nucleotide sequence: TGTGCCAGCAGCTTGTCGCAACGGGACACAGATACGCAGTATTTT. Its protein is CASSLSQRDTDTQYF.

This clonotype has just a few counts. The J gene is TRBJ1-1, the V gene TRBV29-1; D not certain. From germline, CDR1 is SQVTM and CDR2 ANQGSEA. The CDR3 extends over 14 amino acids. V lost 2 bases and J lost 1, with 11 bases in between. CDR3 protein: CSVEPRLGNTEAFF. The CDR3 DNA reads as TGCAGCGTTGAACCCAGGCTGGGGAACACTGAAGCTTTCTTT.

The V call is TRBV13, the J call TRBJ1-1; TRBD1 matches 7 bases. V lost 4 bases to trimming and J lost 4 bases; unmatched junction nucleotides: 6. The CDR3 has 14 residues. Looked up from germline, CDR1 is PRHDT and CDR2 is FYEKMQ (reference sequence). The CDR3 loop reads CASSSGAGGTEAFF. The CDR3, as DNA: TGTGCCAGCAGCTCCGGGGCAGGGGGCACTGAAGCTTTCTTT.

This clonotype was seen a few times. The V and J genes are TRBV24-1 and TRBJ1-2, with TRBD1 identical over 7 bases. This CDR3 comprises 12 residues. CDR1 KGHDR and CDR2 SFDVKD come from the germline V gene. CDR3 in amino acids: CAVQGQNYGYTF. The CDR3 DNA reads TGTGCTGTTCAGGGACAGAACTATGGCTACACCTTC.

This clonotype was counted between two and nine times. CDR3 residues: CATTGLETQYF. Written as DNA, the CDR3 is TGTGCCACTACCGGCTTGGAGACCCAGTACTTC. V gene TRBV6-5 combines with J gene TRBJ2-5, with no clear D. V gave up 10 bases and J gave up 5 bases, with 11 bases separating them. Germline CDR1 reads MNHEY; CDR2 reads SVGAGI. The CDR3 is 11 amino acids.

The genes are TRBV6-2 or TRBV6-3 and TRBJ2-7, with D perhaps given as TRBD1 or TRBD2 (5 bases each). Trimming pared 9 bases from V and 0 bases from J, leaving 15 bases between. Per germline, CDR1 MNHEY and CDR2 SVGEGT. The CDR3 is 14 amino acids. CDR3 nucleotides: TGTGCCAGACCTTCTTGGGACCGCTCCTACGAGCAGTACTTC. Translated: CARPSWDRSYEQYF.

CDR3 residues: CASSLRLAGTKNIQYF. CDR3 nucleotides: TGTGCCAGCAGTTTAAGGCTAGCGGGTACCAAAAACATTCAGTACTTC. The rearrangement joins TRBV27 to TRBJ2-4, with 8 bases aligning to TRBD2. The CDR3 covers 16 residues. Germline V CDR1 and CDR2: MNHEY, SMNVEV (reference sequence). The V gene end was trimmed by 2 bases and the J gene end by 2 bases; junction bases not matched to a gene: 5.

The chain combines TRBV3-1 with TRBJ2-1; a weak D match, TRBD2 (6 bases). CDR3 length equals 15 residues. From germline, CDR1 is LGHDT and CDR2 YNNKEL (reference sequence). The V and J ends lost 3 bases and 5 bases respectively, with 14 bases between them. For the CDR3, the DNA is TGTGCCAGCAGCCATCCGGGACTTGGCAACAATGAGCAGTTCTTC. Protein: CASSHPGLGNNEQFF.

The chain has TRBV19 and TRBJ2-7, with TRBD2 matching over 8 bases. In germline, CDR1 is LNHDA, CDR2 SQIVND (reference sequence). The CDR3 spans 15 residues. The trim removed 4 bases at V and 2 bases at J, leaving 7 bases unmatched. The CDR3 DNA sequence: TGTGCCAGTAGTACCCGAGCGGGGGATACCTACGAGCAGTACTTC. It translates to CASSTRAGDTYEQYF.

This clonotype was counted a few times. V usage is TRBV7-9 and J usage is TRBJ2-7; 7 bases agree with TRBD1. Germline-derived CDR1 and CDR2 are SEHNR and FQNEAQ (reference sequence). Trimming removed 5 bases from V and 5 bases from J; junction bases left unmatched: 3. This CDR3 is built from 12 residues. The CDR3 here is CASSLRGNEQYF. The CDR3 DNA is TGTGCCAGCAGCCTCAGGGGGAACGAGCAGTACTTC.

The chain employs TRBV13 and TRBJ2-2; possibly TRBD2 for D (6 bases). Trimming left V 5 bases short and J 1 base short, with 11 bases between. Germline V gives CDR1 PRHDT, CDR2 FYEKMQ (reference sequence). This CDR3 is built from 15 residues. The CDR3 loop is CASSPGSGNTGELFF. The CDR3 DNA sequence: TGTGCCAGCAGCCCGGGTAGCGGGAACACCGGGGAGCTGTTTTTT.

The rearrangement joins TRBV20-1 to TRBJ2-3; 10 bases line up with TRBD2. Germline CDR1 is DFQATT and CDR2 is SNEGSKA (reference sequence). V lost 0 bases to trimming and J lost 3 bases; unmatched junction nucleotides: 15. CDR3 length: 19 amino acids. The CDR3 DNA follows: TGCAGTGCTAGAGATACCCTAGCGGGGGCGGCCGCACGGACAGATACGCAGTATTTT. Its protein product is CSARDTLAGAAARTDTQYF.

The chain employs TRBV20-1 and TRBJ2-5; a possible D gene is TRBD1 (6 bases). The DNA end favors TRBJ2-7, so the J call may be wrong. The CDR3 consists of 14 residues. Germline loops: CDR1 DFQATT, CDR2 SNEGSKA (reference sequence). CDR3 protein: CSARDYRVIHEQYF. DNA of the CDR3: TGCAGTGCTAGAGATTACAGGGTGATCCACGAGCAGTACTTC.

The chain links TRBV12-3 or TRBV12-4 to TRBJ1-5; 8 positions match TRBD1. V was pared by 4 bases and J by 1 base, with 6 bases of the junction left unmatched. CDR3 size: 16 residues. The CDR3 loop is CASSSGQGRSNQPQHF. DNA for the CDR3: TGTGCCAGCAGTTCTGGACAGGGTAGAAGCAATCAGCCCCAGCATTTT.

In its sample, this clonotype was seen many times. This chain uses TRBV11-2 with TRBJ1-1; D is ambiguous. This CDR3 contains 14 residues. The germline V gene has CDR1 SGHAT and CDR2 FQNNGV. Trimming removed 3 bases from V and 0 bases from J, with 8 bases in between. The CDR3 reads CASSLELLNTEAFF. The CDR3, as DNA: TGTGCCAGCAGCTTGGAGCTTTTGAACACTGAAGCTTTCTTT.

The V and J genes are TRBV24-1 and TRBJ2-5, with 12 positions matching TRBD2. The V and J ends lost 4 bases and 2 bases, in that order; junction bases with no gene match: 4. The length of the CDR3 is 16 residues. Germline loops: CDR1 KGHDR, CDR2 SFDVKD. The CDR3 region has the DNA TGTGCCACCAGTGACGCCGGACTAGCGGGACAAGAGACCCAGTACTTC. Protein product: CATSDAGLAGQETQYF.

The rearrangement joins TRBV4-3 to TRBJ1-2; TRBD1 matches at 7 bases. Germline V CDR1 and CDR2: LGHNA, YSLEER. The CDR3 spans 15 residues. The V gene end was trimmed by 3 bases and the J gene end by 4 bases; junction bases not matched to a gene: 8. The CDR3, as DNA: TGCGCCAGCAGCCAGGGGGGGACAGAGCCCTATGGCTACACCTTC. Protein: CASSQGGTEPYGYTF.

Concerning this clonotype itself: A read error may account for a junction end that differs from germline. This sequence joins TRBV14 and TRBJ1-1, with D uncertain. CDR1 is SGHDN, CDR2 FVKESK, per germline. The CDR3 is 19 amino acids. CDR3 protein: CASSQEGKRVRRMYTEAFF. The CDR3 DNA sequence: TGTGCCAGCAGCCAAGAGGGGAAGAGGGTCCGGAGGATGTACACTGAGGCTTTCTTT.

The J gene is TRBJ2-7, the V gene TRBV7-2; 11 bases map to TRBD2. The CDR3 is made up of 14 amino acids. CDR1 is SGHTA, CDR2 FQGNSA, per germline. The V gene end was trimmed by 6 bases and the J gene end by 7 bases; junction bases not matched to a gene: 8. In DNA form, the CDR3 reads TGTGCCAGCAGTTCCGGGACTAGCGGAGGGGAGCAGTACTTC. This codes for CASSSGTSGGEQYF.

The chain joins TRBV7-2 to TRBJ2-7, with a tentative D call TRBD2 (7 bases). Germline CDR1 reads SGHTA; CDR2 reads FQGNSA. The CDR3 has 15 amino acids. Trimming cost V 1 base and J 0 bases, with 10 bases left between them. CDR3: CASSLEGGASYEQYF. CDR3 in DNA: TGTGCCAGCAGCTTAGAAGGGGGGGCCTCCTACGAGCAGTACTTC.